The clone carrying this TCR beta chain was recorded only once. The antigen remains undetermined. The data were obtained in a study of T cell repertoires in cytomegalovirus infection. Study details: Recently identified HLA-C-restricted CMV epitopes and well-studied HLA-B-restricted CMV epitopes were used by the study. The public TCR beta signatures pointed to both CMV infection and matching HLA type.

TCRdb called the reads again in MiXCR, with one record for every CDR3 protein. The profile shows 150,000 or so distinct CDR3 sequences, 20% to 25% of them singletons. This CDR3 spans 11 amino acids. V was cut by 6 bases and J by 1 base, with 6 bases left in between. Germline V gene sequence: CDR1 SQVTM, CDR2 ANQGSEA. Sequenced here: CD8+ T cells from cultured PBMCs, sampled from culture after CMV antigen stimulation. This receptor was identified in a human donor in good health (CMV status not recorded). Some clones in this sample may be carry-over from other donors' samples. The rearrangement joins TRBV29-1 to TRBJ1-1; D gene unclear. The CDR3 DNA reads as TGCAGCGTCGAGTGGAACACTGAAGCTTTCTTT. It specifies CSVEWNTEAFF.